These 10 T cell receptor beta chains were all obtained from the same sample, sequenced in a study of radiation and T cells in renal cell carcinoma. Time point specified: blood 2 weeks post-SBRT. The treatment here: 15 Gy SBRT to primary tumor, nephrectomy 4 weeks later. Clones were read by immunoSEQ multiplex PCR, and TCRdb kept only the in-frame ones, dropping some. Here the sample spans roughly 120,000 clones, 75% to 90% being singletons. The material was blood, obtained from a patient whose treatment included radiotherapy and nephrectomy. These receptors originate from a woman in her sixties with renal cell carcinoma.

V usage is TRBV27 and J usage is TRBJ2-7; tentative D call: TRBD2 (5 bases). The germline V and J ends were trimmed by 3 bases and 6 bases, with 15 bases remaining between them. Germline CDR1 is MNHEY and CDR2 is SMNVEV (reference sequence). CDR3 size: 14 residues. Here the CDR3 DNA reads TGTGCCAGCAGTTTTCGGGGTGCCGTCTCCGAGCAGTACTTC. It is translated as CASSFRGAVSEQYF.

The J gene is TRBJ1-5, the V gene TRBV10-3; a possible D gene is TRBD1 (6 bases). Trimming took 4 bases from V and 0 from J, leaving 22 bases between them. The germline V gene encodes CDR1 ENHRY and CDR2 SYGVKD. The CDR3 runs 19 residues. The CDR3 DNA reads TGTGCCATCAGTGTGCTACCGGGGGCCCCCGATTATAGCAATCAGCCCCAGCATTTT. Encoded protein: CAISVLPGAPDYSNQPQHF.

The chain uses TRBV11-2 and TRBJ1-2; D is unresolved. Trimming stripped 0 bases from V and 3 bases from J, with 8 bases between. The CDR3 is made up of 14 amino acids. The germline gives CDR1 SGHAT, CDR2 FQNNGV. The CDR3 DNA follows: TGTGCCAGCAGCTTAGAGTACGGCGACTATGGCTACACCTTC. It is translated as CASSLEYGDYGYTF.

The chain couples TRBV6-1 to TRBJ2-5; D not resolved. The DNA end favors TRBJ2-7, so the J call may be wrong. The germline CDR1 and CDR2 sequences are MNHNS and SASEGT. The CDR3 loop spans 11 amino acids. For the CDR3, the DNA is TGTGCCAGCTGCCTCATCGACGAGCAGTACTTC. Translation gives CASCLIDEQYF.

V gene TRBV10-1 combines with J gene TRBJ2-5; possibly TRBD1 or TRBD2 for D (6 bases each). With 5 bases removed from V and 5 bases from J, the gap between germline ends came to 21 bases. Germline V gene data show CDR1 as WNHNN and CDR2 as SYGVQD (reference sequence). The CDR3 runs to 16 residues. The CDR3 here is CASSLGGGPGGETQYF. The CDR3, as DNA: TGCGCCAGCAGTCTGGGGGGCGGTCCCGGCGGGGAGACCCAGTACTTC.

The chain combines TRBV20-1 with TRBJ2-5; D remains ambiguous. This CDR3 is built from 11 residues. The V gene's germline CDR1 is DFQATT and CDR2 SNEGSKA (reference sequence). V was pared by 7 bases and J by 6 bases, with 12 bases between. The CDR3 region is CSVPQRQTQYF. In DNA, the CDR3 is TGCAGTGTCCCGCAGCGACAGACCCAGTACTTC.

This clone was found once. The chain employs TRBV6-5 and TRBJ2-7, with 9 bases lining up with TRBD2. The CDR3 loop spans 14 amino acids. With V trimmed by 6 bases and J by 4 bases, 7 bases remained unmatched. Per the germline V gene, CDR1 is MNHEY and CDR2 is SVGAGI. CDR3 amino acids: CASRPGLASYEQYF. Here the CDR3 DNA reads TGTGCCAGCAGACCGGGACTAGCTTCTTACGAGCAGTACTTC.

The V call is TRBV19, the J call TRBJ1-1; D is ambiguous. The CDR3 is 13 amino acids. Per the germline V gene, CDR1 is LNHDA and CDR2 is SQIVND (reference sequence). V dropped 3 bases and J dropped 1 base, with 6 bases sitting between them. The CDR3 reads CASSISANTEAFF. Here the CDR3 DNA reads TGTGCCAGTAGTATCTCGGCGAACACTGAAGCTTTCTTT.

This clone came up once. The chain employs TRBV5-6 and TRBJ2-2, with D perhaps being TRBD1 or TRBD2 (5 bases each). The CDR3 covers 15 residues. The V gene lost 4 bases and the J gene lost 5 bases, with 15 bases spanning the gap. The germline CDR1 and CDR2 sequences are SGHDT and YYEEEE. The CDR3: CASSVSRDPTGELFF. The CDR3 DNA reads TGTGCCAGCAGCGTGTCCCGGGACCCTACCGGGGAGCTGTTTTTT.

This chain links TRBV11-2 with TRBJ2-1, with TRBD2 identical over 8 bases. CDR1 and CDR2 from the germline V gene are SGHAT and FQNNGV. CDR3 length: 14 residues. J gave up 7 bases and V 2 bases, and 4 bases lay outside the gene matches. CDR3 nucleotides: TGTGCCAGCAGCTTAAGGCCTAGCGGGAATGAGCAGTTCTTC. This translates into CASSLRPSGNEQFF.